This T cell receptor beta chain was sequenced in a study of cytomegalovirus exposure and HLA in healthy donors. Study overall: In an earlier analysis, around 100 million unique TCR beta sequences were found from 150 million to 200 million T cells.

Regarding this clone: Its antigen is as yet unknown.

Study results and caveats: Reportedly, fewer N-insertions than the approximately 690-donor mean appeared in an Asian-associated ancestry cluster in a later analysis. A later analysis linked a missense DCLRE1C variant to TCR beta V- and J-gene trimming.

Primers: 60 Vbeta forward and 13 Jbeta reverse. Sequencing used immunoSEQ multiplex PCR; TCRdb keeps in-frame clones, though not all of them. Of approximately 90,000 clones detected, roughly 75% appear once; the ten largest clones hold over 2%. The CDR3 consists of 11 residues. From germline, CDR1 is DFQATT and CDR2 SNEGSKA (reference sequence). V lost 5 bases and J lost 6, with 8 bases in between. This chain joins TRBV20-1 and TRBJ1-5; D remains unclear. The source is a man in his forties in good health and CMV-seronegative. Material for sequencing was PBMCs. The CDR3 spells CSAEGIQPQHF. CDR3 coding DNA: TGCAGTGCTGAGGGTATTCAGCCCCAGCATTTT.